The entry below gives a single T cell receptor (beta chain) sequence along with its context. TCRdb's copy holds only in-frame clones and misses some; the assay was immunoSEQ multiplex PCR. This sample carries around 310,000 clones, approximately 92% of them seen once, and the ten largest clones take 6% to 7%. The data belong to a study of blood T cell repertoires in COVID-19. Sequencing was done on a sample of peripheral blood. The TCR was taken from a woman aged 25 to 39 with COVID-19, enrolled during active disease.

CDR3 coding DNA: TGCGCCAGCAGCATGTCAGGCTATAGCAATCAGCCCCAGCATTTT. This gives the protein CASSMSGYSNQPQHF. V gene TRBV5-1 combines with J gene TRBJ1-5, with D hard to call. Trimming removed 4 bases at V and 0 bases at J, with 11 bases between. CDR3 length equals 15 residues. Germline CDR1 reads SGHRS; CDR2 reads YFSETQ.